These 29 T cell receptor beta chains share one sample of origin, sequenced in a study of cytomegalovirus exposure and HLA in healthy donors. PCR involved 60 Vbeta and 13 Jbeta primers. Clones were sequenced by immunoSEQ multiplex PCR, and TCRdb holds only the in-frame ones, with some missing. The sample has 200,000 to 250,000 clones, 60% to 80% seen once. Sequenced sample: PBMCs. The receptor set was obtained from a woman aged 25 to 39 in good health and CMV-seronegative.

Remarks on this clone: This same CDR3 is encoded by further DNA sequences in the sample. The CDR3 coding sequence is TGCGCCAGCAGCCAAGGTCCAATGAACACTGAAGCTTTCTTT. This translates into CASSQGPMNTEAFF. This chain joins TRBV4-1 and TRBJ1-1, with D uncertain. The CDR3 has 14 residues. CDR1 is MGHRA and CDR2 is YSYEKL in the germline V gene. V shed 1 base and J shed 0 bases, with 6 bases lying between them.

This chain joins TRBV30 and TRBJ1-2; D ambiguous. Trimming removed 0 bases at V and 3 bases at J, with 11 bases between. From germline, CDR1 is GTSNPN and CDR2 SVGIG (reference sequence). The CDR3 is 14 amino acids. CDR3 in DNA: TGTGCCTGGAGTGTACGGAGGGTTGACTATGGCTACACCTTC. It translates to CAWSVRRVDYGYTF.

This chain connects TRBV30 to TRBJ2-5, with D possibly being TRBD1 (7 bases). Gene TRBJ2-7 matches the end of the DNA better, so the J call may be wrong. This CDR3 contains 15 residues. Germline loops: CDR1 GTSNPN, CDR2 SVGIG (reference sequence). In DNA, the CDR3 is TGTGCCTGGAGTGAGGAAGGGCAGGGGGGTCCCGAGCAGTACTTC. This gives the protein CAWSEEGQGGPEQYF.

This clone was observed a few times. A much larger clone is a single base away; this may be a read error. The final CDR3 position lacks the conserved phenylalanine or tryptophan, pointing to a likely read error. The genes are TRBV10-3 and TRBJ1-1, with 7 nucleotides matching TRBD1. The ends lost 4 bases at V and 5 bases at J; junction bases unmatched: 16. CDR1 is ENHRY and CDR2 is SYGVKD in the germline V gene. This CDR3 region has 17 residues. In nucleotides, the CDR3 is TGTGCCATCAGTGTGACTCAAAGACAGGGAAGAGGGACTGAAGCTTTCTTG. This encodes CAISVTQRQGRGTEAFL.

This chain links TRBV2 with TRBJ1-2; 9 bases map to TRBD1. The V segment lost 7 bases and the J segment 7 bases; nucleotides outside the gene matches: 4. The CDR3 runs 12 residues. From germline, CDR1 is SNHLY and CDR2 FYNNEI. The CDR3 here is CASIMDRGGYTF. CDR3 bases: TGTGCCAGCATTATGGACAGGGGTGGCTACACCTTC.

The V gene is TRBV13, the J gene TRBJ1-3, with TRBD1 identical over 7 bases. There are 13 residues in the CDR3. V gave up 3 bases and J gave up 4 bases; unmatched junction bases: 0. The germline gives CDR1 PRHDT, CDR2 FYEKMQ (reference sequence). The DNA of the CDR3 is TGTGCCAGCAGCTTGGGACAGGGAAACACCATATATTTT. This translates into CASSLGQGNTIYF.

J is TRBJ2-7 and V is TRBV2; TRBD2 matches 10 bases. CDR3 length: 14 residues. Germline CDR1 reads SNHLY; CDR2 reads FYNNEI. The V and J ends lost 4 bases and 8 bases, in that order; junction bases with no gene match: 8. CDR3 coding DNA: TGTGCCAGCAGTGTCCAGCGGGAGGGCGCGAAGCAGTACTTC. It codes for CASSVQREGAKQYF. The whole variable domain, remainder taken from reference TRBV2 and TRBJ2-7, is EPEVTQTPSHQVTQMGQEVILRCVPISNHLYFYWYRQILGQKVEFLVSFYNNEISEKSEIFDDQFSVERPDGSNFTLKIRSTKLEDSAMYFCASSVQREGAKQYFGPGTRLTVT.

This chain joins TRBV6-5 and TRBJ1-1; TRBD1 is a possible D gene (5 bases). Trimming removed 5 bases at V and 7 bases at J, with 14 bases between. Per the germline V gene, CDR1 is MNHEY and CDR2 is SVGAGI. The CDR3 is made up of 13 amino acids. The chain's CDR3 is CASSEPPQGEAFF. For the CDR3, the DNA is TGTGCCAGCAGTGAACCCCCCCAGGGTGAAGCTTTCTTT.

The chain combines TRBV11-2 with TRBJ1-6; 7 bases line up with TRBD1. The CDR3 covers 15 residues. V dropped 5 bases and J dropped 10; count of bases not matched to a gene: 11. Germline V gene data show CDR1 as SGHAT and CDR2 as FQNNGV. The CDR3 spells CASSPGTAVVSPLHF. Written as DNA, the CDR3 is TGTGCCAGCAGCCCAGGGACAGCGGTCGTATCACCCCTCCACTTT.

The rearrangement uses TRBV19 and TRBJ1-1; D is perhaps TRBD1 (5 bases). Trimming cost V 7 bases and J 5 bases, with 20 bases left between them. Germline loops: CDR1 LNHDA, CDR2 SQIVND (reference sequence). The length of the CDR3 is 15 residues. Here the CDR3 reads CASTTLAGEKTEAFF. The CDR3 region has the DNA TGTGCCAGTACCACCCTGGCGGGGGAGAAAACTGAAGCTTTCTTT.

This clone was detected once. This sequence joins TRBV5-4 and TRBJ2-1; 14 positions agree with TRBD2. The CDR3 has 18 amino acids. Germline V gene data show CDR1 as SGHNT and CDR2 as YYREEE (reference sequence). The V segment lost 4 bases and the J segment 3 bases; nucleotides outside the gene matches: 9. CDR3 residues: CASSLGLAGGDLYNEQFF. Written as DNA, the CDR3 is TGTGCCAGCAGCCTCGGACTAGCGGGGGGAGATCTCTACAATGAGCAGTTCTTC.

For this clone: At one of its ends the junction is not consistent with the germline gene, which may arise from a read error. The chain uses TRBV15 and TRBJ1-5; D is unresolved. Per germline, CDR1 LNHNV and CDR2 YYDKDF (reference sequence). The CDR3 totals 13 residues. The CDR3 here is CATSRDLYAAAGF. The CDR3 nucleotides read TGTGCCACCAGCAGAGATCTGTATGCCGCGGCGGGTTTT.

The gene calls are TRBV6-1 and TRBJ2-1; TRBD1 matches 7 bases. V trimming: 3 bases; J trimming: 0 bases; junction bases outside the gene matches: 8. Germline CDR1 is MNHNS and CDR2 is SASEGT. The CDR3 totals 17 residues. The CDR3: CASSDRGWPSSYNEQFF. The CDR3 DNA is TGTGCCAGCAGTGACAGGGGGTGGCCCAGCTCCTACAATGAGCAGTTCTTC.

With regard to this clone: A junction end diverges from the germline sequence, so it may reflect a read error. The V call is TRBV4-2, the J call TRBJ2-2; TRBD2 aligns across 10 bases. This CDR3 region has 17 residues. Germline V gives CDR1 LGHNA, CDR2 YNFKEQ. CDR3 protein: CVSSQEAGGRHTGELFF. In DNA, the CDR3 is TGTGTCAGCAGCCAAGAAGCGGGGGGGCGTCACACCGGGGAGCTGTTTTTT.

This clone was counted a single time. The V gene is TRBV11-2, the J gene TRBJ2-1; D is perhaps TRBD2 (5 bases). V dropped 0 bases and J dropped 5 bases, with 11 bases sitting between them. The CDR3 covers 15 residues. CDR1 and CDR2 (germline): SGHAT, FQNNGV. This CDR3 reads CASSLDLAGDNEQFF. Written as DNA, the CDR3 is TGTGCCAGCAGCTTAGATCTGGCCGGGGACAATGAGCAGTTCTTC.

V usage is TRBV19 and J usage is TRBJ1-1; 7 bases align to TRBD1. The length of the CDR3 is 16 residues. J gave up 2 bases and V 4 bases, and 10 bases lay outside the gene matches. Germline CDR1 reads LNHDA; CDR2 reads SQIVND (reference sequence). The CDR3 here is CASSTRPGTVNTEAFF. CDR3 DNA sequence: TGTGCCAGTAGTACCCGACCCGGGACAGTCAACACTGAAGCTTTCTTT.

The V and J genes are TRBV2 and TRBJ2-5; D may be TRBD2 (6 bases). Trimming pared 6 bases from V and 1 base from J, leaving 12 bases between. This CDR3 has 14 amino acids. Germline CDR1 SNHLY, CDR2 FYNNEI. The CDR3 sequence: CASSALASQETQYF. The DNA of the CDR3 is TGTGCCAGCAGCGCCCTAGCGTCCCAAGAGACCCAGTACTTC.

The sample holds one count of this clone. The junction shows a germline mismatch at one end, possibly a read error. The chain recombines TRBV7-9 with TRBJ2-1; D is unclear. CDR3 length: 12 amino acids. Germline CDR1 is SEHNR and CDR2 is FQNEAQ (reference sequence). CDR3 residues: CSSSPSYNEQFF. The CDR3, as DNA: TGTTCCAGCAGCCCCTCGTACAATGAGCAGTTCTTC.

The CDR3 reads CASSWGTLMNTEAFF. CDR3 sequence (DNA): TGCGCCAGCAGCTGGGGGACACTCATGAACACTGAAGCTTTCTTT. The chain joins TRBV5-1 to TRBJ1-1; perhaps TRBD1 as D (6 bases). Germline lookup yields CDR1 SGHRS and CDR2 YFSETQ. The CDR3 is made up of 15 amino acids. V lost 3 bases to trimming and J lost 0 bases, with 12 bases between them.

The V call is TRBV2, the J call TRBJ2-1, with 10 bases identical to TRBD1. CDR1 and CDR2 from the germline V gene are SNHLY and FYNNEI. V was clipped by 3 bases and J by 6 bases; unmatched bases: 11. This CDR3 has 17 amino acids. The CDR3: CASSDPYGTGEGNEQFF. In nucleotides, the CDR3 is TGTGCCAGCAGTGACCCATACGGGACAGGGGAAGGCAATGAGCAGTTCTTC. Supplemented by reference TRBV2 and TRBJ2-1, the full variable domain reads EPEVTQTPSHQVTQMGQEVILRCVPISNHLYFYWYRQILGQKVEFLVSFYNNEISEKSEIFDDQFSVERPDGSNFTLKIRSTKLEDSAMYFCASSDPYGTGEGNEQFFGPGTRLTVL.

The V and J genes are TRBV19 and TRBJ1-1; TRBD1 agrees at 7 bases. There are 13 residues in the CDR3. From germline, CDR1 is LNHDA and CDR2 SQIVND (reference sequence). The trim removed 10 bases at V and 5 bases at J, leaving 10 bases unmatched. CDR3 DNA sequence: TGTGCCACCAGACAGGGTGGAGGGACTGAAGCTTTCTTT. The encoded protein is CATRQGGGTEAFF.

The rearrangement joins TRBV7-2 to TRBJ2-1; tentative D call: TRBD2 (6 bases). CDR3 size: 11 residues. Trimming shortened V by 3 bases and J by 12 bases, and 9 bases separated the two germline ends. Germline CDR1 and CDR2: SGHTA and FQGNSA. CDR3 DNA sequence: TGTGCCAGCAGCTTCGGAGGGAGGCAGTTCTTC. Translating gives CASSFGGRQFF.

This rearrangement joins TRBV30 to TRBJ2-6; tentative D call: TRBD1 (6 bases). Germline V gene data show CDR1 as GTSNPN and CDR2 as SVGIG (reference sequence). V was clipped by 4 bases and J by 2 bases, with 9 bases between them. The CDR3 extends over 14 amino acids. The CDR3: CAWTGDAGANVLTF. For the CDR3, the DNA is TGTGCCTGGACAGGGGACGCTGGGGCCAACGTCCTGACTTTC.

Only one count was recorded for this clone. The V and J genes are TRBV12-5 and TRBJ1-1; D ambiguous. This CDR3 contains 12 residues. Germline CDR1 LGHNT, CDR2 FRNRAP. The V end lost 3 bases, the J end lost 6 bases, and 8 bases lay between the germline ends. The CDR3 here is CASGFSPPEAFF. CDR3 nucleotide sequence: TGTGCTAGTGGTTTCTCCCCTCCTGAAGCTTTCTTT.

This chain uses TRBV6-4 with TRBJ2-1; 7 bases map to TRBD2. Germline V lookup: CDR1 MRHNA, CDR2 SNTAGT. The CDR3 spans 14 residues. V was clipped by 2 bases and J by 2 bases; unmatched bases: 0. The CDR3 sequence: CASSDGGAYNEQFF. Written as DNA, the CDR3 is TGTGCCAGCAGTGACGGGGGGGCCTACAATGAGCAGTTCTTC.

The V gene is TRBV6-6, the J gene TRBJ2-2; 8 bases map to TRBD1. Looked up from germline, CDR1 is MNHNY and CDR2 is SVGAGI (reference sequence). The CDR3 contains 13 residues. The V gene end was trimmed by 6 bases and the J gene end by 7 bases; junction bases not matched to a gene: 4. The CDR3 here is CASRDRVGGELFF. CDR3 coding DNA: TGTGCCAGCAGGGACAGGGTGGGCGGGGAGCTGTTTTTT.

The chain uses TRBV27 and TRBJ2-2, with 10 bases lining up with TRBD1. The ends lost 8 bases at V and 6 bases at J; junction bases unmatched: 12. Germline lookup yields CDR1 MNHEY and CDR2 SMNVEV (reference sequence). The CDR3 loop spans 16 amino acids. In DNA, the CDR3 is TGTGCCAGCTCCGGTCATCGGACAGGGGGGTCCGGGGAGCTGTTTTTT. Amino acid sequence: CASSGHRTGGSGELFF.

This chain connects TRBV4-1 to TRBJ2-5; tentative D call: TRBD2 (6 bases). Trimming pared 4 bases from V and 2 bases from J, leaving 8 bases between. This CDR3 spans 13 amino acids. Germline lookup yields CDR1 MGHRA and CDR2 YSYEKL. CDR3 loop: CASSRSGQETQYF. DNA for the CDR3: TGCGCCAGCAGCCGGAGCGGGCAAGAGACCCAGTACTTC.

This clone was picked up one time. DNA of the CDR3: TGTGCCAGCAGCCGATCGGACAGGGGAAGGGCACCCCTCCACTTT. Translating gives CASSRSDRGRAPLHF. This chain links TRBV7-8 with TRBJ1-6; 9 bases map to TRBD1. Germline CDR1 is SGHVS and CDR2 is FQNEAQ. J gave up 11 bases and V 5 bases, and 10 bases lay outside the gene matches. This CDR3 spans 15 amino acids.